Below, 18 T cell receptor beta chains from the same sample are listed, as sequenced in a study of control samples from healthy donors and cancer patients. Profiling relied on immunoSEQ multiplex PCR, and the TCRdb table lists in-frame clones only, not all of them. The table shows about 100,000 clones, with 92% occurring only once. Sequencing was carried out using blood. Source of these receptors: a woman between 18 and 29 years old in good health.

The CDR3 DNA reads as TGTGCCTGGAGCGGGCATCGTAGCACAGATACGCAGTATTTT. This codes for CAWSGHRSTDTQYF. This chain uses TRBV30 with TRBJ2-3; D gene ambiguous. Trimming took 3 bases from V and 0 from J, leaving 10 bases between them. The CDR3 loop spans 14 amino acids. The germline V gene encodes CDR1 GTSNPN and CDR2 SVGIG (reference sequence).

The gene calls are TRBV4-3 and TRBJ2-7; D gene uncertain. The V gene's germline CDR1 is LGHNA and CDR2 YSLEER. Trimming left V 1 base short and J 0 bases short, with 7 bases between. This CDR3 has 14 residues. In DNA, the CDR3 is TGCGCCAGCAGCCAAGGTTGGAGCTCCTACGAGCAGTACTTC. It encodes CASSQGWSSYEQYF.

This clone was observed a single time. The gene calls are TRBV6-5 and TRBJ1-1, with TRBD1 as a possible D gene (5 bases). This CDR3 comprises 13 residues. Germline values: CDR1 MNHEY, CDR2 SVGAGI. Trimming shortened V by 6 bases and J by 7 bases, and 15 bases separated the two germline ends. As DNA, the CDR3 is TGTGCCAGCAGCTGGGACGCGGCTTATGAAGCTTTCTTT. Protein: CASSWDAAYEAFF.

The CDR3 reads CASSQDTSTDTQYF. CDR3 sequence (DNA): TGTGCCAGCAGCCAAGACACTAGCACAGATACGCAGTATTTT. The rearrangement joins TRBV14 to TRBJ2-3; the D is unclear. The germline gives CDR1 SGHDN, CDR2 FVKESK. CDR3 length: 14 amino acids. Trimming shortened V by 0 bases and J by 0 bases, and 4 bases separated the two germline ends. The full variable domain, in which reference TRBV14 and TRBJ2-3 provide the parts outside the CDR3, is EAGVTQFPSHSVIEKGQTVTLRCDPISGHDNLYWYRRVMGKEIKFLLHFVKESKQDESGMPNNRFLAERTGGTYSTLKVQPAELEDSGVYFCASSQDTSTDTQYFGPGTRLTVL.

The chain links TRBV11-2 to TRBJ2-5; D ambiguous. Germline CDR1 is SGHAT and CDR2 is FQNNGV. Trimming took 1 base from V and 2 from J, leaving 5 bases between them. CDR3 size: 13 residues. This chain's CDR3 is CASSLGVQETQYF. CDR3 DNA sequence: TGTGCCAGCAGCTTAGGGGTACAAGAGACCCAGTACTTC.

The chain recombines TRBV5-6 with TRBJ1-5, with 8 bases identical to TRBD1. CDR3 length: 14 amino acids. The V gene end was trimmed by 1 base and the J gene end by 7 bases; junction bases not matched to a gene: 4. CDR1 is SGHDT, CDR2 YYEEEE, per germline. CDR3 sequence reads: CASSLQGARQPQHF. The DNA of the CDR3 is TGTGCCAGCAGCTTGCAGGGGGCGAGGCAGCCCCAGCATTTT.

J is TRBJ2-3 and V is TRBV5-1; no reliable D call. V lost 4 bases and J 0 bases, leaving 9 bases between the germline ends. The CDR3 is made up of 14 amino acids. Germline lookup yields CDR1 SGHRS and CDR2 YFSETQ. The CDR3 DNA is TGCGCCAGCAGCGTGACTGGTAGCACAGATACGCAGTATTTT. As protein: CASSVTGSTDTQYF. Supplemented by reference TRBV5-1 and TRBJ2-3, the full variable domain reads KAGVTQTPRYLIKTRGQQVTLSCSPISGHRSVSWYQQTPGQGLQFLFEYFSETQRNKGNFPGRFSGRQFSNSRSEMNVSTLELGDSALYLCASSVTGSTDTQYFGPGTRLTVL.

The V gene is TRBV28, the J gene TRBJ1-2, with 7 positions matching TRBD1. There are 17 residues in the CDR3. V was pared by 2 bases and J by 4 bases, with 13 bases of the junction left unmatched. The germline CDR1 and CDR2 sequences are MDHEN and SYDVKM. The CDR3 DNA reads TGTGCCAGCAGTTTAGTAGGGGGCGGCTTTGCTCTCTATGGCTACACCTTC. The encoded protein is CASSLVGGGFALYGYTF.

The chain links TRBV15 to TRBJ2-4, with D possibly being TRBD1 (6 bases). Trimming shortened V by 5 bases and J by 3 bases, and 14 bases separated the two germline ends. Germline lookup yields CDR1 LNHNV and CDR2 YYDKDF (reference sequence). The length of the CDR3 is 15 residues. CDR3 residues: CATSGRQADKNIQYF. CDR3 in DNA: TGTGCCACCAGCGGACGACAGGCGGACAAAAACATTCAGTACTTC.

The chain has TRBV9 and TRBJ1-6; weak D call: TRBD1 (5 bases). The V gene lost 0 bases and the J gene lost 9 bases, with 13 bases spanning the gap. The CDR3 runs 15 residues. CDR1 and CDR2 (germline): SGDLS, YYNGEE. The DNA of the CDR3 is TGTGCCAGCAGCGTAGGGAGGGGACGAGGTTCACCCCTCCACTTT. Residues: CASSVGRGRGSPLHF.

The CDR3: CASSITGTDTQYF. The CDR3 region has the DNA TGTGCCAGTAGTATTACAGGGACTGATACGCAGTATTTT. The gene calls are TRBV19 and TRBJ2-3; tentatively, D is TRBD1 or TRBD2 (6 bases each). This CDR3 region has 13 residues. Trimming took off 3 bases at V and 6 bases at J, with 10 bases between the two ends. The V gene's germline CDR1 is LNHDA and CDR2 SQIVND (reference sequence).

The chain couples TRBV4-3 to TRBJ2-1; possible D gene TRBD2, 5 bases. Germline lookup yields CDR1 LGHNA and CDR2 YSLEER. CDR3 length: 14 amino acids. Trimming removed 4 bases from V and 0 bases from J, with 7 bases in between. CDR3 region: CASSPGISYNEQFF. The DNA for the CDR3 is TGCGCCAGCAGCCCCGGGATCTCCTACAATGAGCAGTTCTTC.

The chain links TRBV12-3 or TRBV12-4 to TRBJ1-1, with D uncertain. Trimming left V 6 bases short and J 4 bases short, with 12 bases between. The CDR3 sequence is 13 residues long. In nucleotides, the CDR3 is TGTGCCAGCAGCTCTTACTATGGCACTGAAGCTTTCTTT. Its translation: CASSSYYGTEAFF.

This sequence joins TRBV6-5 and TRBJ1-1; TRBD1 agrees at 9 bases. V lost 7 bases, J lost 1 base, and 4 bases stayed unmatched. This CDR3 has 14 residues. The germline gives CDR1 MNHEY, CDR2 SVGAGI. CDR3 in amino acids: CASTLTGGNTEAFF. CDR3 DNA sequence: TGTGCCAGCACCCTGACAGGGGGGAACACTGAAGCTTTCTTT.

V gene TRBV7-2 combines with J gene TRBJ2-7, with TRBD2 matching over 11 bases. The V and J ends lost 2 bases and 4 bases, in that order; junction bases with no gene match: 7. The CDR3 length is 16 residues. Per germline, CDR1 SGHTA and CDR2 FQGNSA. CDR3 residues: CASSLHWTSGYYEQYF. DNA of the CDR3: TGTGCCAGCAGCTTACATTGGACTAGCGGGTATTACGAGCAGTACTTC. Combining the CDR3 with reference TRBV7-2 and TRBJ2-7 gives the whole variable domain GAGVSQSPSNKVTEKGKDVELRCDPISGHTALYWYRQSLGQGLEFLIYFQGNSAPDKSGLPSDRFSAERTGGSVSTLTIQRTQQEDSAVYLCASSLHWTSGYYEQYFGPGTRLTVT.

For the CDR3, the DNA is TGCGCCAGCAGTGGGGACTACAATGAGCAGTTCTTC. Its translation is CASSGDYNEQFF. The chain employs TRBV10-1 and TRBJ2-1; no definite D call. This CDR3 comprises 12 residues. The germline gives CDR1 WNHNN, CDR2 SYGVQD (reference sequence). Between the trimmed V and J ends, which lost 4 bases and 3 bases, there was a span of 4 bases.

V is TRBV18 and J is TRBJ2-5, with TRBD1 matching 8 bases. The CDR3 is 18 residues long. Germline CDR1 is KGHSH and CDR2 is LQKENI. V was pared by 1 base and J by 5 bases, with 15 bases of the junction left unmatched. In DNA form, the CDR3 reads TGTGCCAGCTCACCACGATCCGGGACAGGTGGGAAAAGGGAGACCCAGTACTTC. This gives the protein CASSPRSGTGGKRETQYF. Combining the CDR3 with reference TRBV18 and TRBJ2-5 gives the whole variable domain NAGVMQNPRHLVRRRGQEARLRCSPMKGHSHVYWYRQLPEEGLKFMVYLQKENIIDESGMPKERFSAEFPKEGPSILRIQQVVRGDSAAYFCASSPRSGTGGKRETQYFGPGTRLLVL.

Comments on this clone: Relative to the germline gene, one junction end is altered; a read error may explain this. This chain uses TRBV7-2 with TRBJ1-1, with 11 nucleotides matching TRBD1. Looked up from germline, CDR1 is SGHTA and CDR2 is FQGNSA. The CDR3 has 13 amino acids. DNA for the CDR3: TGTGCCAGCACCTTAGGACAGGGGGCAGGAGCTTTCTTT. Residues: CASTLGQGAGAFF. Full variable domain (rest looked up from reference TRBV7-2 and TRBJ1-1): GAGVSQSPSNKVTEKGKDVELRCDPISGHTALYWYRQSLGQGLEFLIYFQGNSAPDKSGLPSDRFSAERTGGSVSTLTIQRTQQEDSAVYLCASTLGQGAGAFFGQGTRLTVV.